The entry that follows covers one TCR beta chain sequence. Its antigen remains unidentified. V was clipped by 4 bases and J by 3 bases, with 10 bases between them. The CDR3 spans 15 residues. Looked up from germline, CDR1 is SGHAT and CDR2 is FQNNGV. This sample was taken from a study of blood T cells in healthy people across ages. Study-wide results and caveats: Changes seen in expanded clonotypes were possibly confounded by donor CMV status left unknown. Leaving the PBMCs unsorted stopped any conclusive comparison of naive versus antigen-experienced cells.

Sample-barcoded 5' priming and a J-beta primer mix drove a second PCR of 7 to 11 cycles. Every cDNA molecule carried a tag from a template-switch adaptor bearing 12 random nucleotides. TCRdb re-derived calls from the 5' RACE reads in MiXCR, one entry per CDR3 protein. The top ten hold around 16% of the sample, which has around 900,000 distinct CDR3 sequences, about 30% seen once. The clonotype comes from an elderly woman in good health. V is TRBV11-2 and J is TRBJ1-6; D gene uncertain. Sequences were obtained from blood. The CDR3 DNA reads TGTGCCAGCAGCTCTCCAGTTAACTATAATTCACCCCTCCACTTT. This sequence encodes CASSSPVNYNSPLHF.